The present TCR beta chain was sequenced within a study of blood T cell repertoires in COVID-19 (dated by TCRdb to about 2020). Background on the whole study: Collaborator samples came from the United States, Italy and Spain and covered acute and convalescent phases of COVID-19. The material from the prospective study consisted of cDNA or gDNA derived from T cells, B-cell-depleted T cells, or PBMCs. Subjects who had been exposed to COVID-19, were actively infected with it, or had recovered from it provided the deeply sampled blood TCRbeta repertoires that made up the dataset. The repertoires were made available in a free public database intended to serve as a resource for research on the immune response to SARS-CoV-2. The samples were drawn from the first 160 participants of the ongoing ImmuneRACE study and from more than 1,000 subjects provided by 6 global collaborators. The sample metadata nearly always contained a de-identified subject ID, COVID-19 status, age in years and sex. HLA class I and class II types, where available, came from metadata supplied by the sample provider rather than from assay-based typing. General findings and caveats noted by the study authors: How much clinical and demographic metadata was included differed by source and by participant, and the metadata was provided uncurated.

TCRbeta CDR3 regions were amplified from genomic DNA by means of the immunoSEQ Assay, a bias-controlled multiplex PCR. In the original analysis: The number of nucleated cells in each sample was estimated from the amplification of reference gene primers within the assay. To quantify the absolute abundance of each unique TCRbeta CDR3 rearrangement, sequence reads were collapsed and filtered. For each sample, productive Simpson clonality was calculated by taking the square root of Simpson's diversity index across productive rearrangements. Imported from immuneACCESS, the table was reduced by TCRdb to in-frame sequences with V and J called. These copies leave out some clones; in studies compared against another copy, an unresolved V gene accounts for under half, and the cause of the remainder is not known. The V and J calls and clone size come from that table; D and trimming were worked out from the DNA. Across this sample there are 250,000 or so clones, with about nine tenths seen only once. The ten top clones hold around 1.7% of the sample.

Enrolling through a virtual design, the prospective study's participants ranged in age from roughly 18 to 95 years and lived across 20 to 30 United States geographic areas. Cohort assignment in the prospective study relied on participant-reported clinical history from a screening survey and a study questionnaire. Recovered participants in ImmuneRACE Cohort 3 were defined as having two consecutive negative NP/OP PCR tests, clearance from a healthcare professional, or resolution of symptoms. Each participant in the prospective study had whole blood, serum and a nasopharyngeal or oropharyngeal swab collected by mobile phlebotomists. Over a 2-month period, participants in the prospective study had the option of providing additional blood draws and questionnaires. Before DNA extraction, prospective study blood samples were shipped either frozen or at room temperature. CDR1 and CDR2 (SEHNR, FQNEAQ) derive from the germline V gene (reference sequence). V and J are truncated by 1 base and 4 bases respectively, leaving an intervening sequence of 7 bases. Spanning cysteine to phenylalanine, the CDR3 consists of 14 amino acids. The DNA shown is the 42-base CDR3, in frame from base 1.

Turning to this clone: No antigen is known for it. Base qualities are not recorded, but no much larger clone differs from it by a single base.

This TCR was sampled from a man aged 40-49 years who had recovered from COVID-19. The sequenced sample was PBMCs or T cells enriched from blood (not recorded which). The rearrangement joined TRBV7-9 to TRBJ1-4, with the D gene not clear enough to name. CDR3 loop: CASSLGGINEKLFF. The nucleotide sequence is TGTGCCAGCAGCTTAGGCGGTATTAATGAAAAACTGTTTTTT.